This T cell receptor (beta chain) was retrieved from a study of glioma-infiltrating T cells. Study-wide background: WHO grade II oligodendrogliomas or astrocytomas, plus non-recurrent WHO grade IV glioblastomas, were sampled. Target coverage was about 4.5- to 11-fold for about a million blood T cells.

V was cut by 5 bases and J by 0 bases, with 10 bases left in between. Germline V gene lookup returns CDR1 SGHTA and CDR2 FQGNSA. The CDR3 loop spans 14 amino acids. Details on this clonotype: Its antigen remains unknown.

Using RNA template, CDR3s of TCR alpha and beta were amplified with iRepertoire arm-PCR. TCRdb redid the calling of the multiplex PCR reads with MiXCR, one entry per CDR3 protein. The sample has around 350,000 distinct CDR3 sequences; less than 50% are singletons. General observations from the study: Shared blood CDR3 signature motifs marked patients with low tissue-blood divergence.

Sequencing was performed on glioma tissue, nonneoplastic brain tissue, or PBMCs (not recorded which). The chain uses TRBV7-2 and TRBJ2-5, with D unclear. This receptor was identified in a human donor with low-grade glioma or glioblastoma, undergoing nonglioma brain surgery, or in good health (not recorded which). The CDR3 region has the DNA TGTGCCAGCAGCACTTATCGGTACCAAGAGACCCAGTACTTC. Translation: CASSTYRYQETQYF.